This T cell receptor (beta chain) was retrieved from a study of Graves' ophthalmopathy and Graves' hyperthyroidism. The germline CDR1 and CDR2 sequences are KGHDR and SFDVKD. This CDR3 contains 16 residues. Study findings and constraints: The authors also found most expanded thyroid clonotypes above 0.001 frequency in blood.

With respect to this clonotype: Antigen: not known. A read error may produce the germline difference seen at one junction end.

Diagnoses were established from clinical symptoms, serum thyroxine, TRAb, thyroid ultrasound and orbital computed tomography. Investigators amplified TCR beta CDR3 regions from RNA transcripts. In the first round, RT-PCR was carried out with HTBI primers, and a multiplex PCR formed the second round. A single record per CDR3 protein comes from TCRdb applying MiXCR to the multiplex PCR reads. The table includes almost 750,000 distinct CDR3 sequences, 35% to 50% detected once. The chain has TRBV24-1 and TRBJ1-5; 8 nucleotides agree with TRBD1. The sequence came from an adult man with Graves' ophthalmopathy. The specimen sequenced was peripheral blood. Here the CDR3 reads CASSFTGGRSSQPQHF. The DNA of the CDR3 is TGTGCCAGCAGTTTCACAGGGGGAAGAAGCAGTCAGCCCCAGCATTTT.